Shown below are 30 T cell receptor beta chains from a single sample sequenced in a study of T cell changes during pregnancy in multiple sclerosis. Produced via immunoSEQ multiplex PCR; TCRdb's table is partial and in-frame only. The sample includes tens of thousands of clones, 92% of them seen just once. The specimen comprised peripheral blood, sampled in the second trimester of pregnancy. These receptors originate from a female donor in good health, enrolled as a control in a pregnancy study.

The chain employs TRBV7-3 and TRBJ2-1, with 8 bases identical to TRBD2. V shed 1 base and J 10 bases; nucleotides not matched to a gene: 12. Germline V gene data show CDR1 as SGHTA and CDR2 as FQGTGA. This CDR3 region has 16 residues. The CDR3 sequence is CASSLRREGYLGEQFF. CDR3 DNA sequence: TGTGCCAGCAGCTTAAGACGGGAGGGCTATCTCGGGGAGCAGTTCTTC.

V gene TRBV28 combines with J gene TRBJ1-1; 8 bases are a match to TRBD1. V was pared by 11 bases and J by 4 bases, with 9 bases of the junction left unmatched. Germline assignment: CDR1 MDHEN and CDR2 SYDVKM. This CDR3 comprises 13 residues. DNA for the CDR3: TGTGCCGCTGGACAGGGATTGTCCACTGAAGCTTTCTTT. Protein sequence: CAAGQGLSTEAFF.

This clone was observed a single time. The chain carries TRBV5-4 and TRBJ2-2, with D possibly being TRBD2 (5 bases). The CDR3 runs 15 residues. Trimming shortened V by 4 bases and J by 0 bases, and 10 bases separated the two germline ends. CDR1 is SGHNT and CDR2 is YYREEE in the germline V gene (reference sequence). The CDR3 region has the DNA TGTGCCAGCAGCCCCCGAGGGCCGAACACCGGGGAGCTGTTTTTT. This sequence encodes CASSPRGPNTGELFF. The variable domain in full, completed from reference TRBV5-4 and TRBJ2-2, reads ETGVTQSPTHLIKTRGQQVTLRCSSQSGHNTVSWYQQALGQGPQFIFQYYREEENGRGNFPPRFSGLQFPNYSSELNVNALELDDSALYLCASSPRGPNTGELFFGEGSRLTVL.

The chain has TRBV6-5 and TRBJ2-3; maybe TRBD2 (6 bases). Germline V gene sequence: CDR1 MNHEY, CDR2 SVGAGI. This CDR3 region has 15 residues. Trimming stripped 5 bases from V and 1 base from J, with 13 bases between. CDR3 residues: CASSTGVWGTDTQYF. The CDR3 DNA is TGTGCCAGCAGTACGGGAGTGTGGGGCACAGATACGCAGTATTTT.

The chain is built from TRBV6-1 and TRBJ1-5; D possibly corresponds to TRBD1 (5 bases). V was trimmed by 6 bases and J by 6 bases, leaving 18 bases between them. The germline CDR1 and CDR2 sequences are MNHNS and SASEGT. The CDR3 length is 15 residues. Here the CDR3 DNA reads TGTGCCAGCAGAAGGGGTGGGCAGGGAAGTCAGCCCCAGCATTTT. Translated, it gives CASRRGGQGSQPQHF.

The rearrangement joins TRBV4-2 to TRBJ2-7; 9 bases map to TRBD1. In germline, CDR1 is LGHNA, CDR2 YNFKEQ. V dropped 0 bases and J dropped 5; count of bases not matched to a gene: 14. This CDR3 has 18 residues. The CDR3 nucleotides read TGTGCCAGCAGCCAAGATCTTTTCGGGACAGGGACTATGAACGAGCAGTACTTC. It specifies CASSQDLFGTGTMNEQYF.

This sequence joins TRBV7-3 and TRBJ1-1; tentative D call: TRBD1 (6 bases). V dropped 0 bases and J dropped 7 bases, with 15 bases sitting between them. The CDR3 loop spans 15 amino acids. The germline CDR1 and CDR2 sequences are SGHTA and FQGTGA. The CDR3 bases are TGTGCCAGCAGCTTAACGCAGGGGCCGCACGGTGAAGCTTTCTTT. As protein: CASSLTQGPHGEAFF.

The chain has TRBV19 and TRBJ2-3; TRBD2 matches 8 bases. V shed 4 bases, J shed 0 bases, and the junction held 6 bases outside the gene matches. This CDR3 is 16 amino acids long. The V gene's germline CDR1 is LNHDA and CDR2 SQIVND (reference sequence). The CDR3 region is CASSRGLVRSTDTQYF. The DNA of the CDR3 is TGTGCCAGTAGTAGGGGACTAGTTAGGAGCACAGATACGCAGTATTTT.

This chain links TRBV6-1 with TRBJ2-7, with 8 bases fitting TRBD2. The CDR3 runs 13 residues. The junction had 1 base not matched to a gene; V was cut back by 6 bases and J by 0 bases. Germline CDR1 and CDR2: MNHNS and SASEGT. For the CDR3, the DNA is TGTGCCAGCAGGACTAGCGACTCCTACGAGCAGTACTTC. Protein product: CASRTSDSYEQYF.

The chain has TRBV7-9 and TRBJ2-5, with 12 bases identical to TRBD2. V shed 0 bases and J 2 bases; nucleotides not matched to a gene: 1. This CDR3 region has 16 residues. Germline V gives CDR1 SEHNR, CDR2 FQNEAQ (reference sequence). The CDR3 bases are TGTGCCAGCAGCTTAGCGCTAGCGGGGGGGCAAGAGACCCAGTACTTC. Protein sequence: CASSLALAGGQETQYF.

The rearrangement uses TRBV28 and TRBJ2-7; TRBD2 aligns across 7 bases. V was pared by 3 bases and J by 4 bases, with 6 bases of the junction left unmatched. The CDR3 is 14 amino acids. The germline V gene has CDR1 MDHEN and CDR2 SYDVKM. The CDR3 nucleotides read TGTGCCAGCAGTTTCGGGGGGAGCATGTACGAGCAGTACTTC. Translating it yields CASSFGGSMYEQYF. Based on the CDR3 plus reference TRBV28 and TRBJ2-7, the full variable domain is DVKVTQSSRYLVKRTGEKVFLECVQDMDHENMFWYRQDPGLGLRLIYFSYDVKMKEKGDIPEGYSVSREKKERFSLILESASTNQTSMYLCASSFGGSMYEQYFGPGTRLTVT.

CDR3 residues: CASSRTYESYEQYF. The CDR3 bases are TGTGCCAGCAGCAGGACTTATGAATCCTACGAGCAGTACTTC. The V gene is TRBV2, the J gene TRBJ2-7; TRBD2 is a possible D gene (5 bases). V was pared by 6 bases and J by 1 base, with 13 bases between. The CDR3 runs to 14 residues. Germline V gene data show CDR1 as SNHLY and CDR2 as FYNNEI.

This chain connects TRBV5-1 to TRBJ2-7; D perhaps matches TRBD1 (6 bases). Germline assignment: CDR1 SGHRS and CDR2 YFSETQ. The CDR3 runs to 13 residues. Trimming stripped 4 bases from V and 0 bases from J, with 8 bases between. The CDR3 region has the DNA TGCGCCAGCAGCGGGGACAACTCCTACGAGCAGTACTTC. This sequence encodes CASSGDNSYEQYF.

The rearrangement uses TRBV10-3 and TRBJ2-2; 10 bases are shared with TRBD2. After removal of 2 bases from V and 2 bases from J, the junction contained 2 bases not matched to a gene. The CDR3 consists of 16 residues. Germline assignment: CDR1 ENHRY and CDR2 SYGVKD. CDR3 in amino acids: CAISEPSGGNTGELFF. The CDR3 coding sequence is TGTGCCATCAGTGAGCCTAGCGGGGGTAACACCGGGGAGCTGTTTTTT.

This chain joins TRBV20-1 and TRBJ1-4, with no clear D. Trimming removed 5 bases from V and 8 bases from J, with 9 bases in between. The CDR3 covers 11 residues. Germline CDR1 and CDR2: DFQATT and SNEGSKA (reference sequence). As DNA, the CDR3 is TGCAGTGCTCCGGAGTGGGAAAAACTGTTTTTT. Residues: CSAPEWEKLFF.

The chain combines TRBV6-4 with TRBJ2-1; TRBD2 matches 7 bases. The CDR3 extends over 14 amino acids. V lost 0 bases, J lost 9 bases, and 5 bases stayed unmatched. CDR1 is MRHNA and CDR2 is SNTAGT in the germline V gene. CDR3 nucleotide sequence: TGTGCCAGCAGTGACTCGACGGGAGGAGGTGAGCAGTTCTTC. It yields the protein CASSDSTGGGEQFF.

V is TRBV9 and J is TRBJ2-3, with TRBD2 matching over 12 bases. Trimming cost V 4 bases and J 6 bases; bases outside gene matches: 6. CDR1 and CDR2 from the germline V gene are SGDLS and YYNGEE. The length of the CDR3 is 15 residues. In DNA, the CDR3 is TGTGCCAGCAGCCCCGGACTAGCGGGATACGATACGCAGTATTTT. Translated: CASSPGLAGYDTQYF.

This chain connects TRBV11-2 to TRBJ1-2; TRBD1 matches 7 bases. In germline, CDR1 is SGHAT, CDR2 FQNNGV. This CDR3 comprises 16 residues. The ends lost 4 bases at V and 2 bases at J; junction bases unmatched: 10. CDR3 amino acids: CASSSIKTTGNYGYTF. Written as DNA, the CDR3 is TGTGCCAGCAGCTCCATTAAAACGACAGGGAACTATGGCTACACCTTC. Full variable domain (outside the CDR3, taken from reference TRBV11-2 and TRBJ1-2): EAGVAQSPRYKIIEKRQSVAFWCNPISGHATLYWYQQILGQGPKLLIQFQNNGVVDDSQLPKDRFSAERLKGVDSTLKIQPAKLEDSAVYLCASSSIKTTGNYGYTFGSGTRLTVV.

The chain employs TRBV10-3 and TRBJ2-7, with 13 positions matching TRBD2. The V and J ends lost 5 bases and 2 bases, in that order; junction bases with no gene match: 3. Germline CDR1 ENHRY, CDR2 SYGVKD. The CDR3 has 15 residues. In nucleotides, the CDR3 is TGTGCCATCAGTCCCACTAGCGGGAGGGCCTACGAGCAGTACTTC. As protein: CAISPTSGRAYEQYF.

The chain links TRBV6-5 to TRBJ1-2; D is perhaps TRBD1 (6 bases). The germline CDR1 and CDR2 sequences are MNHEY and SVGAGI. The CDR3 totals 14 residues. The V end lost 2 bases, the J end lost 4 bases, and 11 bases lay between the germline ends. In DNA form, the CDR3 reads TGTGCCAGCAGTTACGGTGGCAGGGGCTATGGCTACACCTTC. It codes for CASSYGGRGYGYTF.

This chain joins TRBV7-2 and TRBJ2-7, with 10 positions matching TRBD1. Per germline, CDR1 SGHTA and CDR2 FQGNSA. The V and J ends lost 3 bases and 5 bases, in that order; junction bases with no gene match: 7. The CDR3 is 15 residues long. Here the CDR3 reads CASSLTGTGVHEQYF. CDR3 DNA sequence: TGTGCCAGCAGCTTGACCGGGACAGGGGTCCACGAGCAGTACTTC.

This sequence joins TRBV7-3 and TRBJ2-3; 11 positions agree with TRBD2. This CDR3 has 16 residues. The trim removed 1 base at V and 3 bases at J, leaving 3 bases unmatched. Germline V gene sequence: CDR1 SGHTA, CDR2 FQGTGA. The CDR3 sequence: CASSLMASGGTDTQYF. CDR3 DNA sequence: TGTGCCAGCAGCTTAATGGCTAGCGGGGGGACAGATACGCAGTATTTT. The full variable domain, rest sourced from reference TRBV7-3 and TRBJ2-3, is GAGVSQTPSNKVTEKGKYVELRCDPISGHTALYWYRQSLGQGPEFLIYFQGTGAADDSGLPNDRFFAVRPEGSVSTLKIQRTERGDSAVYLCASSLMASGGTDTQYFGPGTRLTVL.

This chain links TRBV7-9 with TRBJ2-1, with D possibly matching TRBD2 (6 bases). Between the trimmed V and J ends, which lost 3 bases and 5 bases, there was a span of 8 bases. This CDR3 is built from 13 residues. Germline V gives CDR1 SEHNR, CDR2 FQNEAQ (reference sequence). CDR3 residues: CASSFGGNNEQFF. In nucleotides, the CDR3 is TGTGCCAGCAGCTTTGGCGGGAACAATGAGCAGTTCTTC.

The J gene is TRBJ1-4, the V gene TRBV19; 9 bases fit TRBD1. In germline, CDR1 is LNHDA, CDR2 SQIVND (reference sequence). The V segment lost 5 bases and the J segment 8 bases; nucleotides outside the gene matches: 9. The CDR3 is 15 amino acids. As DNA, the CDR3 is TGTGCCAGTAGTGATACAGGGGGCAGGCGCGAAAAACTGTTTTTT. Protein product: CASSDTGGRREKLFF. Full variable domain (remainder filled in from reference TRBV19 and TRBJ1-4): DGGITQSPKYLFRKEGQNVTLSCEQNLNHDAMYWYRQDPGQGLRLIYYSQIVNDFQKGDIAEGYSVSREKKESFPLTVTSAQKNPTAFYLCASSDTGGRREKLFFGSGTQLSVL.

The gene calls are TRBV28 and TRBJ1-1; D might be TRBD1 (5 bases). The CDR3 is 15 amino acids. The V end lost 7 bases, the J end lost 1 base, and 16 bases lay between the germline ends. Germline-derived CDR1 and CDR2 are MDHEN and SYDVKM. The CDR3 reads CASTWGGTGNTEAFF. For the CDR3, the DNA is TGTGCCAGCACCTGGGGCGGAACAGGGAACACTGAAGCTTTCTTT.

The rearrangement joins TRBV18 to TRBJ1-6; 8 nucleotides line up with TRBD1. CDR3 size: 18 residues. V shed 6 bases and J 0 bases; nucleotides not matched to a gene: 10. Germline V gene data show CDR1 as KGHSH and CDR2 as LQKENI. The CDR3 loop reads CASSDQGQGGSYNSPLHF. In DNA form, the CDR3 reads TGTGCCAGCTCCGACCAAGGACAGGGCGGCTCCTATAATTCACCCCTCCACTTT. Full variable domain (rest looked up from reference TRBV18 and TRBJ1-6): NAGVMQNPRHLVRRRGQEARLRCSPMKGHSHVYWYRQLPEEGLKFMVYLQKENIIDESGMPKERFSAEFPKEGPSILRIQQVVRGDSAAYFCASSDQGQGGSYNSPLHFGNGTRLTVT.

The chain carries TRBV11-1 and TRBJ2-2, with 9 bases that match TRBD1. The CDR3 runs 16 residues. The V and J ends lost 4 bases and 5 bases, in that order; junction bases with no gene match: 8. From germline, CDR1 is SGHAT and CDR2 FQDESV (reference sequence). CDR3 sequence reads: CASSSTGTGKTGELFF. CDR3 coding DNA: TGTGCCAGCAGCTCAACCGGGACAGGGAAAACCGGGGAGCTGTTTTTT.

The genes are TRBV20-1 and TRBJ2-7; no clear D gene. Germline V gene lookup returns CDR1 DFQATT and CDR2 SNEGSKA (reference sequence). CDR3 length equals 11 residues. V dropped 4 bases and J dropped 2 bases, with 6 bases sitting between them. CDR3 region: CSATGAYEQYF. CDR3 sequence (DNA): TGCAGTGCTACTGGAGCCTACGAGCAGTACTTC.

DNA of the CDR3: TGTGCCAGCAGTGAGGGTGGGGCGACAGGCCGGAATCAGCCCCAGCATTTT. Translated, it gives CASSEGGATGRNQPQHF. The chain couples TRBV6-1 to TRBJ1-5; possible D gene TRBD1, 6 bases. V dropped 3 bases and J dropped 4 bases, with 19 bases sitting between them. CDR3 size: 17 residues. CDR1 and CDR2 from the germline V gene are MNHNS and SASEGT.

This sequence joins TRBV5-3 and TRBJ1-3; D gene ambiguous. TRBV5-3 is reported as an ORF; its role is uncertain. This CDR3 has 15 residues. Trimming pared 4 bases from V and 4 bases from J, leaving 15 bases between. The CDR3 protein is CARSLDVNRGNTIYF. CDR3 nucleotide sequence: TGTGCCAGAAGCCTGGACGTCAACCGGGGAAACACCATATATTTT.